This T cell receptor beta chain emerged from a study of beta chain features in type 1 diabetes. The authors reverse transcribed all of the isolated RNA, so sequencing captured expressed TCRB transcripts. Clones were read by immunoSEQ multiplex PCR, and TCRdb kept only the in-frame ones, dropping some. The sample lists around 160,000 clones, about 51% occurring once. V lost 3 bases, J lost 7 bases, and 10 bases stayed unmatched. The CDR3 consists of 15 residues. CDR1 MNHNS and CDR2 SASEGT come from the germline V gene. Source material: Tregs from blood. The chain is built from TRBV6-1 and TRBJ1-2, with TRBD1 matching 8 bases. This TCR came from a man younger than 35 in good health. The CDR3 here is CASSDPGQGWIGYTF. The DNA for the CDR3 is TGTGCCAGCAGTGACCCCGGACAGGGTTGGATTGGCTACACCTTC.